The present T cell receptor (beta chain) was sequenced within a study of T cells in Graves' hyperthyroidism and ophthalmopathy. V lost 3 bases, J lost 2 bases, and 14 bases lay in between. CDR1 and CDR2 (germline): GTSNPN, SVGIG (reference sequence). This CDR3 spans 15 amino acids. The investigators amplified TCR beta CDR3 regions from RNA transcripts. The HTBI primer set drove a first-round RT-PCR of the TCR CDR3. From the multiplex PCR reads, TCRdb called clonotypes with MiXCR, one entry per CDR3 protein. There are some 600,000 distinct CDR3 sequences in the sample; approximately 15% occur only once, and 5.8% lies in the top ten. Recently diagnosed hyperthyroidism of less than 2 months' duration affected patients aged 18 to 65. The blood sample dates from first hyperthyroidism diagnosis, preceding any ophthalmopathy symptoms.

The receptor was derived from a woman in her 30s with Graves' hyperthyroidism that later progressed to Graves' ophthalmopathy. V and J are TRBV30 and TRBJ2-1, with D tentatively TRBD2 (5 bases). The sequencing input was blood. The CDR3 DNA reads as TGTGCCTGGAGGGACTTGCGTTCAGCCTACAATGAGCAGTTCTTC. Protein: CAWRDLRSAYNEQFF.